This T cell receptor beta chain originates from a study of T cells in Graves' hyperthyroidism and ophthalmopathy. Looking at the study overall: The blood sample was taken at first diagnosis, before treatment began.

This clonotype was seen many times. Germline loops: CDR1 SGHNT, CDR2 YENEEA. The CDR3 has 11 residues. V was cut by 10 bases and J by 5 bases, with 12 bases left in between. RNA transcripts gave rise to amplified TCR beta CDR3 regions. Researchers ran a first-round RT-PCR on the TCR CDR3 using the HTBI primer set. TCRdb fed the multiplex PCR reads into MiXCR, producing one record per CDR3 protein. Among about half a million distinct CDR3 sequences, 15% to 20% were seen once, and the ten largest hold about half. The J gene is TRBJ2-7, the V gene TRBV11-3; D may be TRBD1 or TRBD2 (5 bases each). Input material: blood. The receptor was isolated from a man between 35 and 55 years old with Graves' ophthalmopathy. CDR3 residues: CAIWGFNEQYF. In DNA form, the CDR3 reads TGTGCCATTTGGGGGTTCAACGAGCAGTACTTC.